These T cell receptor beta chains were read from a single sample in a study of cytomegalovirus exposure and HLA in healthy donors. The protocol was immunoSEQ multiplex PCR, while the TCRdb copy is restricted to in-frame clones and leaves out a portion. In total, the table holds about 130,000 clones. Sample: PBMCs. The receptors stem from a man aged 25-45 years in good health and CMV-seronegative. CDR3s include the opening cysteine and the closing phenylalanine or tryptophan. A D gene is named only where the DNA matches it firmly.

j_call | d_call | v_call | cdr3_nt | cdr3_aa
TRBJ2-3 | - | TRBV30 | TGTGCCTGGAGCGAGACAGGCAAGGCAGATACGCAGTATTTT | CAWSETGKADTQYF
TRBJ2-7 | TRBD1 | TRBV2 | TGTGCCAGCGCCGTGACAGGGGGCTCGTTCAGCGAGCAGTACTTC | CASAVTGGSFSEQYF
TRBJ1-4 | - | TRBV7-8 | TGTGCCAGCAGCTTAGAGACAGACGAAAAACTGTTTTTT | CASSLETDEKLFF
TRBJ1-1 | - | TRBV18 | TGTGCCAGCTCACCCTCGGACACTCGAAGGGCTTTCTTT | CASSPSDTRRAFF
TRBJ1-1 | - | TRBV19 | TGTGCCAGTAGTATGGTCAGTTTGAACACTGAAGCTTTCTTT | CASSMVSLNTEAFF
TRBJ2-2 | TRBD2 | TRBV29-1 | TGCAGCGTTGAAGTAAGAGGGAGCGGGAGTTACACCGGGGAGCTGTTTTTT | CSVEVRGSGSYTGELFF
TRBJ2-2 | TRBD1 | TRBV4-3 | TGCGCCAGCCGACGCCGGGACAGTCACGGGGAGCTGTTTTTT | CASRRRDSHGELFF
TRBJ1-6 | TRBD1 | TRBV7-3 | TGTGCCAGCAGCTTAGACAGGGATTCACCCCTCCACTTT | CASSLDRDSPLHF
TRBJ2-1 | TRBD2 | TRBV9 | TGTGCCAGCAGCGTACTAGCGGGAGAACAGTTCTTC | CASSVLAGEQFF
TRBJ2-5 | - | TRBV6-1 | TGTGCCAGCAGTGAATCTTCGGGGATTCTGTACCAAGAGACCCAGTACTTC | CASSESSGILYQETQYF
TRBJ2-1 | TRBD2 | TRBV28 | TGTGCCAGCAGTTTAATAGCGGGGGGAAACAATGAGCAGTTCTTC | CASSLIAGGNNEQFF
TRBJ2-2 | TRBD1 | TRBV4-3 | TGCGCCAGCAGCCAAGATGTAACAGGGGGTTCCGGGGAGCTGTTTTTT | CASSQDVTGGSGELFF
TRBJ1-5 | - | TRBV28 | TGTGCCAGCAGTTTATCCCTTGGGCTGGGAGGCGGCAATCAGCCCCAGCATTTT | CASSLSLGLGGGNQPQHF
TRBJ1-2 | TRBD1 | TRBV30 | TGTGCCTGGAGAGAACAGGGGAACTATGGCTACACCTTC | CAWREQGNYGYTF
TRBJ2-7 | TRBD1 | TRBV5-1 | TGCGCCAGCAGCGTAGGACAGGGGGGCTACGAGCAGTACTTC | CASSVGQGGYEQYF
TRBJ2-5 | - | TRBV6-1 | TGTGCCAGCACCCCGGGACAAACTCTAGAGACCCAGTACTTC | CASTPGQTLETQYF
TRBJ1-2 | - | TRBV29-1 | TGCAGCGATGATGCCCGGACAAATTATGGCTACACCTTC | CSDDARTNYGYTF
TRBJ2-1 | TRBD1 | TRBV15 | TGTGCCACCAGCCCCGGGACAGCCGGGAATGAGCAGTTCTTC | CATSPGTAGNEQFF
TRBJ2-4 | - | TRBV7-3 | TGTGCCAGCAGGTCAGGCGGAGGGGGCGACAAAAACATTCAGTACTTC | CASRSGGGGDKNIQYF
TRBJ1-4 | - | TRBV7-2 | TGTGCCAGCAGCTTAGGGGGCAGCCGTTATGAAAAACTGTTTTTT | CASSLGGSRYEKLFF
TRBJ2-7 | TRBD1 | TRBV28 | TGTGCCATCCAGGGGGCTGGGGAGAGCTCCTACGAGCAGTACTTC | CAIQGAGESSYEQYF
TRBJ2-2 | TRBD2 | TRBV7-9 | TGTGCCAGCAGCCTCGGACTAGCGGGAGCTGACGGGGAGCTGTTTTTT | CASSLGLAGADGELFF
TRBJ2-2 | TRBD2 | TRBV6-4 | TGTGCCAGCAGTGAGACTAGCGGGAGTTCCGGGGAGCTGTTTTTT | CASSETSGSSGELFF
TRBJ2-1 | TRBD2 | TRBV7-2 | TGTGCCAGCGGCTACGGGACTAGCGGAGCCCCCTCCTACAATGAGCAGTTCTTC | CASGYGTSGAPSYNEQFF
TRBJ2-1 | - | TRBV9 | TGTGCCAGCAGCGCGGGACAAGCCTCCTACAATGAGCAGTTCTTC | CASSAGQASYNEQFF
TRBJ2-2 | - | TRBV18 | TGTGCCAGCTCACCCGACACCGGGGAGCTGTTTTTT | CASSPDTGELFF
TRBJ1-2 | - | TRBV6-1 | TGTGCCAGCAGCCAAAGGCCAGGAAACTATGGCTACACCTTC | CASSQRPGNYGYTF
TRBJ2-1 | - | TRBV27 | TGTGCCAGCAGTTCGAGCGTCGGCTCCTACAATGAGCAGTTCTTC | CASSSSVGSYNEQFF
TRBJ2-5 | - | TRBV9 | TGTGCCAGCAGCGTTCGGGGAGGAGAGACCCAGTACTTC | CASSVRGGETQYF
TRBJ2-7 | TRBD2 | TRBV5-1 | TGCGCCAGCAGCTTGGCCGGGGCTAGCGGACTATACGAGCAGTACTTC | CASSLAGASGLYEQYF
TRBJ1-6 | TRBD1 | TRBV5-4 | TGTGCCAGCAGCATCGGACAGGGCGGGGGCCATAATTCACCCCTCCACTTT | CASSIGQGGGHNSPLHF
TRBJ2-3 | - | TRBV7-9 | TGTGCCAGCAGCTTATTTCAGGAAGATACGCAGTATTTT | CASSLFQEDTQYF